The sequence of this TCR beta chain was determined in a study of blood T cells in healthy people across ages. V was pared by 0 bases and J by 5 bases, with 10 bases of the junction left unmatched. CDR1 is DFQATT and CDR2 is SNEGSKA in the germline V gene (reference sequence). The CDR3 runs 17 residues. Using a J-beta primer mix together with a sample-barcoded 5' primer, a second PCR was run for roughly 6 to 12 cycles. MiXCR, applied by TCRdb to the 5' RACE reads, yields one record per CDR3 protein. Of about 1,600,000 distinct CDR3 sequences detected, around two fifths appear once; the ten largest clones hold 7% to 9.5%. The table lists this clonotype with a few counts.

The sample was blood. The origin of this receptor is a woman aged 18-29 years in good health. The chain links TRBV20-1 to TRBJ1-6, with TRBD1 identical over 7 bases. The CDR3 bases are TGCAGTGCTAGAGATGGCTCTCGGGGGACAGATAATTCACCCCTCCACTTT. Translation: CSARDGSRGTDNSPLHF.